The TCR beta chain under discussion was sequenced for a study of blood T cell repertoires in COVID-19. Study-level background: The cDNA or gDNA used as material had been derived from T cells, B-cell-depleted T cells, or PBMCs.

The data were produced by immunoSEQ multiplex PCR, yet TCRdb's version contains in-frame clones alone and is incomplete. The sample shows 250,000 to 350,000 clones, approximately 83% of them seen only once. Enrollees, about 18 to 95 years old, lived in 24 US areas. In assigning cohorts, the study relied on participant-reported clinical history. Recovered status applied to Cohort 3 donors who had two consecutive negative PCRs. It also applied to those with clearance or with symptom resolution. The CDR3 has 15 residues. Per the germline V gene, CDR1 is SEHNR and CDR2 is FQNEAQ (reference sequence). V lost 3 bases to trimming and J lost 4 bases, with 12 bases between them.

The sample comprised PBMCs or T cells enriched from blood (not recorded which). The chain carries TRBV7-9 and TRBJ1-4, with D unclear. This receptor was identified in a young woman who had recovered from COVID-19. The CDR3 DNA reads as TGTGCCAGCAGCTTCCAACTGGAGAGTAATGAAAAACTGTTTTTT. It yields the protein CASSFQLESNEKLFF.